The 15 T cell receptor beta chains below were found in one sample sequenced in a study of cytotoxic CD8 clonotypes in ibrutinib-treated CLL. TCRdb's copy holds only in-frame clones and misses some; the assay was immunoSEQ multiplex PCR. The table lists some 200,000 clones, around 75% of them singletons, with approximately 6.3% in the top ten. The material was PBMCs, obtained after 12 months of ibrutinib treatment. These receptors originate from a human donor with chronic lymphocytic leukemia.

At least ten counts were recorded for this clone. The V call is TRBV5-1, the J call TRBJ1-3; TRBD1 agrees at 7 bases. The CDR3 covers 15 residues. V gave up 5 bases and J gave up 0 bases; unmatched junction bases: 5. The V gene's germline CDR1 is SGHRS and CDR2 YFSETQ. The CDR3 reads CASRPTGASGNTIYF. In nucleotides, the CDR3 is TGCGCCAGCAGGCCAACAGGGGCCTCTGGAAACACCATATATTTT.

The chain links TRBV5-6 to TRBJ1-2; 9 positions agree with TRBD1. The CDR3 loop spans 14 amino acids. The V segment lost 0 bases and the J segment 10 bases; nucleotides outside the gene matches: 7. Germline CDR1 reads SGHDT; CDR2 reads YYEEEE. As DNA, the CDR3 is TGTGCCAGCAGCTTGGTTCCGGGACAGGGCCCCTACACCTTC. This gives the protein CASSLVPGQGPYTF. The full variable domain, its missing parts supplied by reference TRBV5-6 and TRBJ1-2, is DAGVTQSPTHLIKTRGQQVTLRCSPKSGHDTVSWYQQALGQGPQFIFQYYEEEERQRGNFPDRFSGHQFPNYSSELNVNALLLGDSALYLCASSLVPGQGPYTFGSGTRLTVV.

The V gene is TRBV30, the J gene TRBJ2-7, with 8 bases identical to TRBD1. Trimming at V came to 5 bases and at J to 5 bases, leaving 5 bases not matched to a gene. Per germline, CDR1 GTSNPN and CDR2 SVGIG (reference sequence). The CDR3 covers 12 residues. In DNA form, the CDR3 reads TGTGCCTGGGACAGGGGTCACGACGAGCAGTACTTC. Amino acid sequence: CAWDRGHDEQYF.

In this sample, this clone turned up a few times. Written as DNA, the CDR3 is TGTGCCAGCAGCTTAACAACTCTTATGAACACTGAAGCTTTCTTT. Translating it yields CASSLTTLMNTEAFF. The chain is built from TRBV7-3 and TRBJ1-1, with D hard to call. CDR3 size: 15 residues. The germline V and J ends were trimmed by 0 bases and 0 bases, with 8 bases remaining between them. Germline loops: CDR1 SGHTA, CDR2 FQGTGA.

On this clone: Different DNA sequences within this sample yield the same CDR3. The gene calls are TRBV5-1 and TRBJ1-5; 8 bases map to TRBD1. V dropped 4 bases and J dropped 4; count of bases not matched to a gene: 4. Germline assignment: CDR1 SGHRS and CDR2 YFSETQ. This CDR3 is built from 14 residues. The CDR3 here is CASSLGTGNQPQHF. CDR3 DNA sequence: TGCGCCAGCAGCCTCGGGACAGGTAATCAGCCCCAGCATTTT. Combining the CDR3 with reference TRBV5-1 and TRBJ1-5 gives the whole variable domain KAGVTQTPRYLIKTRGQQVTLSCSPISGHRSVSWYQQTPGQGLQFLFEYFSETQRNKGNFPGRFSGRQFSNSRSEMNVSTLELGDSALYLCASSLGTGNQPQHFGDGTRLSIL.

The chain carries TRBV5-4 and TRBJ2-2, with D perhaps TRBD1 (6 bases). The V gene lost 1 base and the J gene lost 1 base, with 8 bases spanning the gap. CDR1 is SGHNT and CDR2 is YYREEE in the germline V gene (reference sequence). This CDR3 contains 15 residues. The CDR3 loop is CASSLTGWNTGELFF. In DNA form, the CDR3 reads TGTGCCAGCAGCTTGACAGGGTGGAACACCGGGGAGCTGTTTTTT. The variable domain in full, with the rest retrieved from reference TRBV5-4 and TRBJ2-2, is ETGVTQSPTHLIKTRGQQVTLRCSSQSGHNTVSWYQQALGQGPQFIFQYYREEENGRGNFPPRFSGLQFPNYSSELNVNALELDDSALYLCASSLTGWNTGELFFGEGSRLTVL.

This clone turned up a few times. CDR3 nucleotide sequence: TGCAGCGTTGAAGATCGACGGGTGGAAGGCTACACCTTC. Translating it yields CSVEDRRVEGYTF. The chain is built from TRBV29-1 and TRBJ1-2; D gene ambiguous. Germline V gives CDR1 SQVTM, CDR2 ANQGSEA. This CDR3 contains 13 residues. Deletions cut 0 bases from V and 8 bases from J, with 13 bases between.

DNA for the CDR3: TGTGCCTGGAGTGGGACCCTCATTAATTCACCCCTCCACTTT. Amino acids: CAWSGTLINSPLHF. The chain combines TRBV30 with TRBJ1-6; D unclear. The germline CDR1 and CDR2 sequences are GTSNPN and SVGIG (reference sequence). Between the trimmed V and J ends, which lost 1 base and 6 bases, there was a span of 10 bases. CDR3 size: 14 residues.

The chain is built from TRBV6-5 and TRBJ1-2; 7 nucleotides align to TRBD1. V gave up 7 bases and J gave up 0 bases; unmatched junction bases: 5. In germline, CDR1 is MNHEY, CDR2 SVGAGI. This CDR3 region has 14 residues. The CDR3 loop is CASTDRDTNYGYTF. The CDR3 DNA is TGTGCCAGCACCGACAGGGACACTAACTATGGCTACACCTTC.

CDR3 sequence (DNA): TGTGCCAGCAGAATAGCGGGAGTCAACACCGGGGAGCTGTTTTTT. It codes for CASRIAGVNTGELFF. The chain is built from TRBV6-5 and TRBJ2-2, with 9 bases matching TRBD2. Germline V gene lookup returns CDR1 MNHEY and CDR2 SVGAGI. The CDR3 contains 15 residues. V lost 6 bases, J lost 2 bases, and 4 bases stayed unmatched.

This sequence joins TRBV13 and TRBJ2-2; no clear D gene. The CDR3 length is 14 residues. Trimming removed 5 bases from V and 5 bases from J, with 12 bases in between. CDR1 is PRHDT and CDR2 is FYEKMQ in the germline V gene (reference sequence). The CDR3 sequence: CASSVPGTTGELFF. In DNA form, the CDR3 reads TGTGCCAGCAGCGTTCCGGGTACAACCGGGGAGCTGTTTTTT.

This clone was seen only a few times. The chain recombines TRBV9 with TRBJ1-6; D is unclear. CDR3 length equals 14 residues. Trimming removed 1 base from V and 5 bases from J, with 7 bases in between. CDR1 and CDR2 (germline): SGDLS, YYNGEE. For the CDR3, the DNA is TGTGCCAGCAGCGTACAGCCTCATAATTCACCCCTCCACTTT. Amino acids: CASSVQPHNSPLHF.

The chain combines TRBV5-1 with TRBJ2-5; the D gene could be TRBD1 or TRBD2 (5 bases each). Germline V gives CDR1 SGHRS, CDR2 YFSETQ. V was trimmed by 4 bases and J by 5 bases, leaving 15 bases between them. The CDR3 is 14 amino acids. The DNA of the CDR3 is TGCGCCAGCAGCCCGCGCGAGGGGTCGGAGACCCAGTACTTC. This encodes CASSPREGSETQYF. Full variable domain (rest looked up from reference TRBV5-1 and TRBJ2-5): KAGVTQTPRYLIKTRGQQVTLSCSPISGHRSVSWYQQTPGQGLQFLFEYFSETQRNKGNFPGRFSGRQFSNSRSEMNVSTLELGDSALYLCASSPREGSETQYFGPGTRLLVL.

The V gene is TRBV7-6, the J gene TRBJ1-4, with unresolved D. Trimming took 2 bases from V and 10 from J, leaving 17 bases between them. This CDR3 region has 15 residues. Looked up from germline, CDR1 is SGHVS and CDR2 is FNYEAQ. CDR3 in DNA: TGTGCCAGCAGCTTAATAAGTCAGGTTGATTCAAAACTGTTTTTT. Translation gives CASSLISQVDSKLFF.

Turning to this clone: At the DNA level, this CDR3 is encoded by other sequences in the same sample as well. The rearrangement uses TRBV5-1 and TRBJ2-1; the D is unclear. Germline lookup yields CDR1 SGHRS and CDR2 YFSETQ. The CDR3 extends over 13 amino acids. V lost 4 bases to trimming and J lost 1 base, with 6 bases between them. CDR3 sequence: CASSHGSYNEQFF. CDR3 DNA sequence: TGCGCCAGCAGCCACGGGTCCTACAATGAGCAGTTCTTC.